The clone carrying this T cell receptor beta chain was seen just once. This specimen belongs to a study of blood T cell repertoires in COVID-19. Across the study: Acute-phase and convalescent COVID-19 samples originated in the United States, Italy and Spain.

The table came from immunoSEQ multiplex PCR; TCRdb's copy has only in-frame clones and leaves some out. The repertoire consists of some 380,000 clones, with over 65% occurring once and the leading ten covering roughly 1.2%. Input material: peripheral blood. The receptor's source is a human donor with acute or convalescent COVID-19. The donor label of this sample is uncertain.

CDR3 region: CAIHRTGSMNTEAFF. The CDR3 DNA sequence: TGTGCCATCCACCGGACAGGGTCCATGAACACTGAAGCTTTCTTT. The rearrangement links TRBV6-5 to TRBJ1-1, with 8 bases aligning to TRBD1. Germline trimming cut 10 bases from V and 0 bases from J; bases unmatched to any gene: 10. The germline V gene encodes CDR1 MNHEY and CDR2 SVGAGI. The CDR3 extends over 15 amino acids.